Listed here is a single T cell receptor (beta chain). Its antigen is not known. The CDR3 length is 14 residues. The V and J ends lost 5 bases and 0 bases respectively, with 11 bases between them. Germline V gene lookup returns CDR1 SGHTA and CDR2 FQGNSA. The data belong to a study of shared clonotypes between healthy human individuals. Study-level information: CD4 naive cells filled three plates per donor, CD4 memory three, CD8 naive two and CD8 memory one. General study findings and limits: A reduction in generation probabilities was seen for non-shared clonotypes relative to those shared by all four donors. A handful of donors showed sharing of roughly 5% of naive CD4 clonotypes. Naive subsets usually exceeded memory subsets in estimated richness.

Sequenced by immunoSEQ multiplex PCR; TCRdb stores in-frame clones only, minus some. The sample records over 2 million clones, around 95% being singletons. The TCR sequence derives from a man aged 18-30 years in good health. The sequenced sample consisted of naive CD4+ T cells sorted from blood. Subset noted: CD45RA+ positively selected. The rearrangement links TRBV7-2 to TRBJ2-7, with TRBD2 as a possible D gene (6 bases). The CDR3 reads CASSARRGSYEQYF. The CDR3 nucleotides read TGTGCCAGCAGCGCCAGGCGGGGCTCCTACGAGCAGTACTTC.